These T cell receptor beta chains were read from a single sample in a study of CD8 T cells in Susac syndrome. Each CDR3 protein gets one entry after TCRdb re-called the immunoSEQ multiplex PCR reads with MiXCR. The sample yields more than 90,000 distinct CDR3 sequences, approximately 93% seen once. Material: CD4+ T cells from PBMCs. These receptors originate from a human donor with multiple sclerosis. Each CDR3 is given with its conserved first and last residue. The D gene is left open where the match is weak. For some rows the clone size is stated as once, few or many, or as a class when expanded; others skip it.

-,-,TRBV7-3,TRBJ2-2,CASGTDRDGELFF,TGTGCCAGCGGCACGGATAGAGACGGGGAGCTGTTTTTT
-,once,TRBV29-1,TRBJ1-4,CSVRDSASGEKLFF,TGCAGCGTACGGGACTCCGCCTCGGGTGAAAAACTGTTTTTT
TRBD1,-,TRBV18,TRBJ1-2,CASSERTGNYGYTF,TGTGCCAGCTCAGAAAGGACAGGGAACTATGGCTACACCTTC
-,few,TRBV5-1,TRBJ2-6,CASSFTGTGANVLTF,TGCGCCAGCAGCTTCACAGGGACTGGGGCCAACGTCCTGACTTTC
TRBD1,once,TRBV9,TRBJ1-5,CASSPRPGGVNQPQHF,TGTGCCAGCAGTCCACGCCCAGGGGGGGTAAATCAGCCCCAGCATTTT
-,-,TRBV20-1,TRBJ2-3,CSARGSLGADTDTQYF,TGCAGTGCTAGAGGGTCTTTGGGGGCAGACACAGATACGCAGTATTTT
TRBD1,few,TRBV9,TRBJ1-1,CASSALIVPGQANTEAFF,TGTGCCAGCAGCGCACTCATAGTCCCGGGACAGGCGAACACTGAAGCTTTCTTT
-,-,TRBV5-1,TRBJ2-7,CASSFNQPLSEQYF,TGCGCCAGCAGCTTTAACCAGCCCTTAAGCGAGCAGTACTTC
-,-,TRBV5-4,TRBJ1-2,CASSSESHYGYTF,TGTGCCAGCAGCTCTGAATCCCACTATGGCTACACCTTC
-,-,TRBV20-1,TRBJ1-2,CSARLPQAEGYTF,TGCAGTGCTAGACTACCACAGGCAGAGGGCTACACCTTC
TRBD2,once,TRBV20-1,TRBJ2-5,CSAPGLAGGPPRSETQYF,TGCAGTGCTCCGGGACTAGCGGGGGGCCCCCCGAGGTCAGAGACCCAGTACTTC
TRBD1,-,TRBV29-1,TRBJ1-1,CSAGDRSIEAFF,TGCAGCGCGGGGGACAGGTCGATTGAAGCTTTCTTT
TRBD2,-,TRBV5-1,TRBJ2-6,CASSLEPSGAPGSGANVLTF,TGCGCCAGCAGCTTGGAGCCTAGCGGGGCGCCAGGCTCTGGGGCCAACGTCCTGACTTTC
-,-,TRBV29-1,TRBJ2-3,CSVRLTSSTDTQYF,TGCAGCGTTCGTTTGACGTCCAGCACAGATACGCAGTATTTT
-,-,TRBV30,TRBJ2-6,CALEPGHQVSGANVLTF,TGTGCCCTGGAACCGGGACACCAAGTCTCTGGGGCCAACGTCCTGACTTTC
-,-,TRBV5-4,TRBJ2-2,CASSSGRQKTGELFF,TGTGCCAGCAGTTCGGGACGACAGAAAACCGGGGAGCTGTTTTTT
TRBD1,-,TRBV2,TRBJ2-7,CASSDRTGSSYEQYF,TGTGCCAGCAGTGATAGGACAGGGAGCTCCTACGAGCAGTACTTC
-,-,TRBV27,TRBJ1-5,CASSTAGTGNQPQHF,TGTGCCAGCAGTACCGCCGGGACGGGAAATCAGCCCCAGCATTTT
-,-,TRBV7-2,TRBJ2-1,CASSLAATPTYNEQFF,TGTGCCAGCAGCTTAGCCGCTACCCCGACCTACAATGAGCAGTTCTTC
TRBD2,-,TRBV24-1,TRBJ2-2,CATTFWELAGGTGELFF,TGTGCCACCACCTTCTGGGAGCTAGCGGGGGGTACCGGGGAGCTGTTTTTT
-,-,TRBV20-1,TRBJ1-5,CSARDSLNQPQHF,TGCAGTGCTAGAGACAGCCTCAATCAGCCCCAGCATTTT
-,-,TRBV29-1,TRBJ1-2,CSVEARDTNYGYTF,TGCAGCGTTGAAGCCAGAGATACTAACTATGGCTACACCTTC
-,-,TRBV6-2/TRBV6-3,TRBJ2-2,CASSYTGRELFF,TGTGCCAGCAGTTACACGGGGCGGGAGCTGTTTTTT
-,-,TRBV29-1,TRBJ1-3,CSVEGQVGNTIYF,TGCAGCGTTGAAGGACAGGTCGGAAACACCATATATTTT
TRBD1,-,TRBV12-3/TRBV12-4,TRBJ1-2,CASRDRDGYTF,TGTGCCAGCAGGGACAGGGACGGCTACACCTTC
-,once,TRBV6-5,TRBJ2-5,CASSRHQETQYF,TGTGCCAGCAGCCGACACCAAGAGACCCAGTACTTC
-,-,TRBV12-3/TRBV12-4,TRBJ1-4,CASSSRDMGGKLFF,TGTGCCAGCAGTTCCCGGGACATGGGAGGAAAACTGTTTTTT
-,-,TRBV7-9,TRBJ1-4,CASSYHATNEKLFF,TGTGCCAGCAGCTACCACGCAACTAATGAAAAACTGTTTTTT
-,-,TRBV7-8,TRBJ2-1,CASSLRQDSYNEQFF,TGTGCCAGCAGCTTACGACAGGACTCCTACAATGAGCAGTTCTTC
-,once,TRBV7-7,TRBJ2-2,CASSLEVFGELFF,TGTGCCAGCAGCTTAGAGGTGTTTGGGGAGCTGTTTTTT
-,-,TRBV19,TRBJ1-1,CASSTPGRNTEAFF,TGTGCCAGTAGTACGCCCGGACGAAACACTGAAGCTTTCTTT
TRBD1,-,TRBV15,TRBJ1-1,CATSRGQGGMGTEAFF,TGTGCCACCAGCAGGGGACAGGGTGGGATGGGCACTGAAGCTTTCTTT
-,-,TRBV20-1,TRBJ2-5,CSARGYGLETQYF,TGCAGTGCTAGAGGCTACGGGTTAGAGACCCAGTACTTC
-,-,TRBV30,TRBJ2-5,CAWSVRLTRYF,TGTGCCTGGAGTGTACGGTTAACTCGGTACTTC
-,-,TRBV18,TRBJ2-7,CASSPRQETYEQYF,TGTGCCAGCTCACCTCGACAGGAGACCTACGAGCAGTACTTC
-,-,TRBV29-1,TRBJ1-4,CSVAESYNEKLFF,TGCAGCGTCGCCGAGTCCTACAATGAAAAACTGTTTTTT
TRBD1,-,TRBV5-1,TRBJ2-7,CASSLGGTGVYEQYF,TGCGCCAGCAGCTTGGGTGGGACAGGGGTCTACGAGCAGTACTTC
-,-,TRBV29-1,TRBJ1-1,CSVILLGQSTEAFF,TGCAGCGTAATTCTACTAGGACAGTCCACTGAAGCTTTCTTT
TRBD1,-,TRBV28,TRBJ1-5,CASRTRQGAGQPQHF,TGTGCCAGCAGAACGAGACAGGGTGCGGGTCAGCCCCAGCATTTT
TRBD2,-,TRBV19,TRBJ2-3,CASAAGGHSTDTQYF,TGTGCCAGTGCCGCGGGGGGCCATAGCACAGATACGCAGTATTTT
-,-,TRBV20-1,TRBJ1-2,CSASSSGRGGYGYTF,TGCAGTGCTAGTAGTAGCGGTAGGGGGGGCTATGGCTACACCTTC
-,once,TRBV18,TRBJ1-1,CASSLGDREAFF,TGTGCCAGCTCACTTGGGGACCGTGAAGCTTTCTTT
-,-,TRBV19,TRBJ1-2,CASSMTVNYGYTF,TGTGCCAGTAGTATGACAGTTAACTATGGCTACACCTTC
-,-,TRBV20-1,TRBJ2-7,CSARTAYEQYF,TGCAGTGCTAGGACAGCCTACGAGCAGTACTTC
-,-,TRBV25-1,TRBJ2-2,CASGGVNTGELFF,TGTGCCAGTGGAGGGGTGAACACCGGGGAGCTGTTTTTT
-,-,TRBV30,TRBJ2-3,CAWSVGVASDTQYF,TGTGCCTGGAGTGTAGGGGTAGCGTCGGATACGCAGTATTTT